Following are 28 T cell receptor beta chains from one sample sequenced in a study of human T cells and chemical hapten exposure. TCRdb reanalysed the RACE reads using MiXCR and keeps one entry per CDR3 protein. The sample yields tens of thousands of distinct CDR3 sequences, 10% to 15% seen once. Time point described: patch test 3, about 24 weeks after DPC sensitization. Treatment in this sample: therapeutic diphenylcyclopropenone sensitization with weekly scalp DPC. The material sequenced was whole blood, taken in connection with sensitization to the hapten diphenylcyclopropenone (DPC). These receptors came from a woman between 45 and 60 years old with alopecia areata. Some clones in this sample may be carry-over from other donors' samples.

At least ten counts were recorded for this clonotype. The V and J genes are TRBV5-1 and TRBJ1-1, with TRBD1 identical over 8 bases. The length of the CDR3 is 13 residues. The ends lost 4 bases at V and 6 bases at J; junction bases unmatched: 5. In germline, CDR1 is SGHRS, CDR2 YFSETQ. Here the CDR3 reads CASSPRTGSEAFF. The CDR3, as DNA: TGCGCCAGCAGCCCCAGGACAGGGTCTGAAGCTTTCTTT.

In its sample, this clonotype was seen a few times. This chain links TRBV20-1 with TRBJ2-7; a weak D match, TRBD1 (5 bases). Trimming pared 6 bases from V and 3 bases from J, leaving 15 bases between. Germline assignment: CDR1 DFQATT and CDR2 SNEGSKA (reference sequence). The CDR3 is 13 amino acids. The CDR3 DNA is TGCAGTGCCTCCGCCGCAGGGTACTACGAGCAGTACTTC. It is translated as CSASAAGYYEQYF.

This clonotype was picked up a small number of times. The chain recombines TRBV14 with TRBJ1-1; unclear D gene. V lost 0 bases and J 4 bases, leaving 15 bases between the germline ends. The CDR3 sequence is 16 residues long. Germline-derived CDR1 and CDR2 are SGHDN and FVKESK. This CDR3 reads CASSQERSFIATEAFF. The CDR3 DNA follows: TGTGCCAGCAGCCAAGAGCGGAGTTTTATCGCCACTGAAGCTTTCTTT.

This clonotype was seen many times. The chain combines TRBV7-9 with TRBJ2-7, with 12 bases aligning to TRBD2. The CDR3 is made up of 16 amino acids. Looked up from germline, CDR1 is SEHNR and CDR2 is FQNEAQ (reference sequence). J was trimmed by 2 bases and V by 3 bases; bases with no gene match: 5. In DNA form, the CDR3 reads TGTGCCAGCAGCTTTACTAGCGGGGGGTTAACCTACGAGCAGTACTTC. Translated, it gives CASSFTSGGLTYEQYF.

CDR3 nucleotide sequence: TGTGCCAGCAGCTTAACCGTGAGAGGCAATGAGCAGTTCTTC. Protein product: CASSLTVRGNEQFF. The chain combines TRBV7-6 with TRBJ2-1; D ambiguous. There are 14 residues in the CDR3. Trimming removed 2 bases at V and 6 bases at J, with 11 bases between. Per germline, CDR1 SGHVS and CDR2 FNYEAQ. The full variable domain, completed using reference TRBV7-6 and TRBJ2-1, is GAGVSQSPRYKVTKRGQDVALRCDPISGHVSLYWYRQALGQGPEFLTYFNYEAQQDKSGLPNDRFSAERPEGSISTLTIQRTEQRDSAMYRCASSLTVRGNEQFFGPGTRLTVL.

At least ten counts were recorded for this clonotype. This sequence joins TRBV20-1 and TRBJ2-1; 8 bases line up with TRBD2. This CDR3 contains 17 residues. CDR1 and CDR2 (germline): DFQATT, SNEGSKA (reference sequence). Germline trimming cut 0 bases from V and 8 bases from J; bases unmatched to any gene: 15. CDR3 amino acids: CSARDIQREFRMDEQFF. The CDR3 DNA reads as TGCAGTGCTAGAGATATCCAGCGGGAGTTTCGTATGGATGAGCAGTTCTTC.

The chain combines TRBV7-9 with TRBJ1-1; D call uncertain. The V end was cut by 5 bases, the J end by 2 bases, with 15 bases between. The CDR3 consists of 15 residues. From germline, CDR1 is SEHNR and CDR2 FQNEAQ (reference sequence). CDR3 residues: CASSRLGIPNTEAFF. CDR3 nucleotide sequence: TGTGCCAGCAGCCGACTGGGGATCCCCAACACTGAAGCTTTCTTT. Based on the CDR3 plus reference TRBV7-9 and TRBJ1-1, the full variable domain is DTGVSQNPRHKITKRGQNVTFRCDPISEHNRLYWYRQTLGQGPEFLTYFQNEAQLEKSRLLSDRFSAERPKGSFSTLEIQRTEQGDSAMYLCASSRLGIPNTEAFFGQGTRLTVV.

This clonotype was seen at least ten times. The gene calls are TRBV2 and TRBJ1-3, with 7 nucleotides matching TRBD1. CDR3 length: 14 amino acids. The trim removed 10 bases at V and 2 bases at J, leaving 8 bases unmatched. Per germline, CDR1 SNHLY and CDR2 FYNNEI. Here the CDR3 DNA reads TGTGCCACCAGGGGGACCTGGGCTGGAAACACCATATATTTT. Its translation: CATRGTWAGNTIYF.

This clonotype was seen ten or more times. The rearrangement links TRBV7-9 to TRBJ2-7; weak D call: TRBD1 (5 bases). Trimming removed 5 bases at V and 5 bases at J, with 13 bases between. This CDR3 spans 13 amino acids. CDR1 and CDR2 (germline): SEHNR, FQNEAQ (reference sequence). The CDR3 protein is CASSPQGANEQYF. DNA of the CDR3: TGTGCCAGCAGCCCTCAGGGTGCGAACGAGCAGTACTTC.

This clonotype turned up a few times. The gene calls are TRBV23-1 and TRBJ1-2; D perhaps matches TRBD1 (5 bases). TRBV23-1 is filed as an ORF, its function uncertain. The CDR3 is 13 amino acids. Deletions cut 7 bases from V and 6 bases from J, with 15 bases between. The DNA of the CDR3 is TGCGCCAGCACCTTCAAGTCAGGGAATGGCTACACCTTC. Translated: CASTFKSGNGYTF.

This clonotype was recorded at least ten times. The gene calls are TRBV11-2 and TRBJ1-2; a possible D gene is TRBD1 (5 bases). In germline, CDR1 is SGHAT, CDR2 FQNNGV. The V and J ends lost 0 bases and 8 bases respectively, with 22 bases between them. The CDR3 covers 17 residues. The CDR3 DNA is TGTGCCAGCAGCTTAGATCCGGACGGGACGACGTTGGAGGGCTACACCTTC. Encoded protein: CASSLDPDGTTLEGYTF.

This clonotype turned up a few times. This chain connects TRBV11-2 to TRBJ2-3; 7 nucleotides match TRBD2. Germline V lookup: CDR1 SGHAT, CDR2 FQNNGV. The J segment lost 6 bases and the V segment lost 1 base, leaving 13 bases of the junction unmatched. This CDR3 has 17 amino acids. CDR3 amino acids: CASSLGPGLVSRDTQYF. The CDR3 DNA reads as TGTGCCAGCAGCTTAGGTCCCGGACTAGTGTCCCGGGATACGCAGTATTTT.

This clonotype has a handful of counts. Here the CDR3 reads CASSLDTTETQYF. CDR3 sequence (DNA): TGCGCCAGCAGCTTGGACACCACCGAGACCCAGTACTTC. This chain connects TRBV5-1 to TRBJ2-5; D remains unclear. The germline V gene has CDR1 SGHRS and CDR2 YFSETQ. V lost 0 bases and J lost 5, with 8 bases in between. The CDR3 sequence is 13 residues long.

This clonotype was detected ten times or more. The chain combines TRBV29-1 with TRBJ2-3; D is perhaps TRBD2 (5 bases). The CDR3 spans 12 residues. V was clipped by 2 bases and J by 3 bases, with 6 bases between them. Germline CDR1 reads SQVTM; CDR2 reads ANQGSEA. The CDR3 is CSVEPGTDTQYF. Written as DNA, the CDR3 is TGCAGCGTTGAACCGGGAACAGATACGCAGTATTTT.

This clonotype was picked up many times. This chain links TRBV7-3 with TRBJ2-5; D remains ambiguous. The germline V and J ends were trimmed by 7 bases and 3 bases, with 15 bases remaining between them. This CDR3 contains 14 residues. The V gene's germline CDR1 is SGHTA and CDR2 FQGTGA. The CDR3 DNA is TGTGCCAGCACCCCATTTCCTACAGAAGAGACCCAGTACTTC. It specifies CASTPFPTEETQYF.

This clonotype has ten or more counts. The chain carries TRBV11-2 and TRBJ1-2; no firm D call. Trimming removed 1 base from V and 8 bases from J, with 14 bases in between. This CDR3 region has 14 residues. The germline V gene has CDR1 SGHAT and CDR2 FQNNGV. This CDR3 is CASSLAGALGGYTF. Written as DNA, the CDR3 is TGTGCCAGCAGCTTAGCGGGCGCGTTGGGAGGCTACACCTTC.

The chain combines TRBV20-1 with TRBJ2-1; the D is unclear. V was pared by 4 bases and J by 3 bases, with 7 bases between. The CDR3 has 12 amino acids. Germline CDR1 and CDR2: DFQATT and SNEGSKA (reference sequence). The CDR3: CSAKGNYNEQFF. DNA for the CDR3: TGCAGTGCTAAAGGGAACTACAATGAGCAGTTCTTC.

The rearrangement uses TRBV4-2 and TRBJ2-2; 14 nucleotides align to TRBD2. The CDR3 sequence is 21 residues long. The V and J ends lost 1 base and 7 bases, in that order; junction bases with no gene match: 17. Germline loops: CDR1 LGHNA, CDR2 YNFKEQ. CDR3 DNA sequence: TGTGCCAGCAGCCAAGGGGATGGGACTAGCGGGAGTAATGGGTTTCACGGGGAGCTGTTTTTT. Its protein is CASSQGDGTSGSNGFHGELFF.

This clonotype was observed many times. The genes are TRBV20-1 and TRBJ2-1; D not resolved. The length of the CDR3 is 11 residues. With 4 bases removed from V and 8 bases from J, the gap between germline ends came to 9 bases. Per the germline V gene, CDR1 is DFQATT and CDR2 is SNEGSKA (reference sequence). CDR3 residues: CSATRSDEQFF. DNA of the CDR3: TGCAGTGCTACTAGGAGCGATGAGCAGTTCTTC.

The CDR3 reads CASSPASSGSGYTF. The CDR3, as DNA: TGTGCCAGCAGCCCGGCGTCCAGTGGTAGCGGCTACACCTTC. The chain links TRBV6-5 to TRBJ1-2; no clear D gene. CDR1 and CDR2 (germline): MNHEY, SVGAGI. V lost 6 bases and J lost 8, with 19 bases in between. There are 14 residues in the CDR3.

The V call is TRBV4-1, the J call TRBJ1-1, with D possibly TRBD1 on 6 matching bases. Germline V gives CDR1 MGHRA, CDR2 YSYEKL. V gave up 0 bases and J gave up 8 bases, with 16 bases separating them. The CDR3 spans 15 residues. CDR3 protein: CASSQERRQAFEAFF. The CDR3 DNA is TGCGCCAGCAGCCAAGAAAGGCGACAGGCCTTCGAAGCTTTCTTT.

There are a few counts of this clonotype. For the CDR3, the DNA is TGCAGCGTTGTTCTAGCGGGATACACAGATACGCAGTATTTT. This translates into CSVVLAGYTDTQYF. The chain uses TRBV29-1 and TRBJ2-3; 9 bases match TRBD2. The junction had 4 bases not matched to a gene; V was cut back by 4 bases and J by 2 bases. The V gene's germline CDR1 is SQVTM and CDR2 ANQGSEA. CDR3 size: 14 residues.

The rearrangement joins TRBV6-4 to TRBJ1-6, with TRBD1 as a possible D gene (5 bases). In germline, CDR1 is MRHNA, CDR2 SNTAGT. Trimming shortened V by 4 bases and J by 5 bases, and 9 bases separated the two germline ends. The CDR3 totals 14 residues. The CDR3 loop is CASSVETDNSPLHF. The CDR3 nucleotides read TGTGCCAGCAGTGTCGAGACAGATAATTCACCCCTCCACTTT.

This clonotype was recorded many times. The chain combines TRBV20-1 with TRBJ2-5; D may be TRBD1 or TRBD2 (6 bases each). Germline CDR1 DFQATT, CDR2 SNEGSKA (reference sequence). The length of the CDR3 is 13 residues. V was pared by 8 bases and J by 2 bases, with 15 bases between. The CDR3 region is CSPQGSGQETQYF. The CDR3 DNA is TGCAGTCCCCAGGGGAGCGGGCAAGAGACCCAGTACTTC.

The table lists this clonotype with many counts. This chain links TRBV29-1 with TRBJ2-7; 7 bases match TRBD1. With V trimmed by 0 bases and J by 2 bases, 10 bases remained unmatched. The CDR3 consists of 16 residues. CDR1 is SQVTM, CDR2 ANQGSEA, per germline. CDR3 amino acids: CSVEDHQQGQTYEQYF. The CDR3 DNA follows: TGCAGCGTTGAAGATCATCAGCAGGGACAGACCTACGAGCAGTACTTC.

This clonotype was counted ten times or more. The chain links TRBV29-1 to TRBJ2-2; 9 bases map to TRBD2. This CDR3 has 14 residues. V was pared by 4 bases and J by 4 bases, with 4 bases of the junction left unmatched. Germline values: CDR1 SQVTM, CDR2 ANQGSEA. CDR3 protein: CSVGTSGPTGELFF. The CDR3 DNA reads as TGCAGCGTTGGCACTAGCGGGCCCACCGGGGAGCTGTTTTTT.

Ten or more counts support this clonotype. The chain recombines TRBV19 with TRBJ2-1; 13 positions agree with TRBD2. This CDR3 has 17 residues. Trimming took 5 bases from V and 3 from J; bases not matched to a gene: 7. The germline V gene has CDR1 LNHDA and CDR2 SQIVND (reference sequence). Here the CDR3 reads CASSSRTSGGIYNEQFF. The CDR3 region has the DNA TGTGCCAGTAGTTCCCGGACTAGCGGGGGTATCTACAATGAGCAGTTCTTC.

The V and J genes are TRBV5-1 and TRBJ2-6, with D unclear. CDR3 size: 12 residues. Germline CDR1 is SGHRS and CDR2 is YFSETQ. Trimming took off 7 bases at V and 2 bases at J, with 4 bases between the two ends. The chain's CDR3 is CASGTGANVLTF. CDR3 DNA: TGCGCCAGCGGAACTGGGGCCAACGTCCTGACTTTC.